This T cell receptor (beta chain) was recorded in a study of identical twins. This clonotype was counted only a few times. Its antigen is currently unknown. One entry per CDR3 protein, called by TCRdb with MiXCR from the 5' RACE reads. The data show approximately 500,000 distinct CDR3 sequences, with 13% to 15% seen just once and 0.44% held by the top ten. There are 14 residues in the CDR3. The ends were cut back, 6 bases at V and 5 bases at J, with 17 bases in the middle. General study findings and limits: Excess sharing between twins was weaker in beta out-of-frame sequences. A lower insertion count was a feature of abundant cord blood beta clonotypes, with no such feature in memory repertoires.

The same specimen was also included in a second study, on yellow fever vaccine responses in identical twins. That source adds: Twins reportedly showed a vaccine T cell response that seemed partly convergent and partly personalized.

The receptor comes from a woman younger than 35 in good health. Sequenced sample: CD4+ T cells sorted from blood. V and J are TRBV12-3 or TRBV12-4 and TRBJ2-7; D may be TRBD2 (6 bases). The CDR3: CASSPTSYINEQYV. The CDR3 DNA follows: TGTGCCAGCAGCCCGACTAGTTATATCAACGAGCAGTACGTC.